Below are 25 T cell receptor beta chains sequenced from a single sample in a study of blood T cell repertoires in COVID-19. Profiled with immunoSEQ multiplex PCR; TCRdb holds only in-frame clones, not every one. This sample has 140,000 to 150,000 clones, with roughly 85% found just once. The specimen sequenced was peripheral blood. All receptors derive from a woman aged 60-75 years with COVID-19, enrolled during active disease.

This chain links TRBV4-2 with TRBJ1-1; D uncertain. V lost 0 bases, J lost 8 bases, and 13 bases lay in between. Germline lookup yields CDR1 LGHNA and CDR2 YNFKEQ. There are 14 residues in the CDR3. The CDR3: CASSQEGNRAEAFF. CDR3 nucleotides: TGTGCCAGCAGCCAAGAGGGTAACCGAGCGGAAGCTTTCTTT.

The chain is built from TRBV5-1 and TRBJ2-2, with a weak D call TRBD1 (5 bases). With 4 bases removed from V and 0 bases from J, the gap between germline ends came to 10 bases. The CDR3 contains 15 residues. Per the germline V gene, CDR1 is SGHRS and CDR2 is YFSETQ. CDR3 amino acids: CASSIQGANTGELFF. For the CDR3, the DNA is TGCGCCAGCAGCATTCAAGGGGCGAACACCGGGGAGCTGTTTTTT.

This clone occurred once. V and J are TRBV6-5 and TRBJ2-3, with a possible D match to TRBD2 (6 bases). This CDR3 comprises 15 residues. The V gene's germline CDR1 is MNHEY and CDR2 SVGAGI. The ends were cut back, 6 bases at V and 2 bases at J, with 15 bases in the middle. CDR3 in amino acids: CASSRRGGITDTQYF. CDR3 DNA sequence: TGTGCCAGCAGCCGACGGGGAGGAATCACAGATACGCAGTATTTT.

This clone was seen only a few times. V gene TRBV11-3 combines with J gene TRBJ2-3, with 9 bases lining up with TRBD2. Germline loops: CDR1 SGHNT, CDR2 YENEEA. The CDR3 has 14 residues. Germline trimming cut 4 bases from V and 1 base from J; bases unmatched to any gene: 0. CDR3 residues: CASSSSGGTDTQYF. The CDR3 coding sequence is TGTGCCAGCAGCTCTAGCGGGGGCACAGATACGCAGTATTTT.

The table lists this clone with a count of one. V gene TRBV11-2 combines with J gene TRBJ2-1; D is unresolved. Trimming pared 7 bases from V and 4 bases from J, leaving 17 bases between. The CDR3 runs 15 residues. Germline assignment: CDR1 SGHAT and CDR2 FQNNGV. Here the CDR3 DNA reads TGTGCCAGCACGCCGGTCGACACCTGGTACAATGAGCAGTTCTTC. Its protein is CASTPVDTWYNEQFF.

The J gene is TRBJ2-3, the V gene TRBV3-1 (or the pseudogene TRBV3-2); TRBD2 is a possible D gene (7 bases). Trimming removed 5 bases at V and 3 bases at J, with 15 bases between. This CDR3 is built from 15 residues. CDR1 and CDR2 (germline): LGHDT, YNNKEL (reference sequence). The CDR3 DNA follows: TGTGCCAGCAGCGGGGGGGCCGCCGGAACAGATACGCAGTATTTT. Translation: CASSGGAAGTDTQYF.

The chain uses TRBV9 and TRBJ1-2; D gene ambiguous. Germline assignment: CDR1 SGDLS and CDR2 YYNGEE. V was shortened by 0 bases and J by 8 bases, with 17 bases between the two germline ends. CDR3 length equals 15 residues. The CDR3: CASSVDGFGSNGYTF. CDR3 coding DNA: TGTGCCAGCAGCGTAGATGGTTTTGGCAGTAACGGCTACACCTTC.

The chain has TRBV7-9 and TRBJ2-5; 10 bases line up with TRBD2. Trimming at V came to 5 bases and at J to 5 bases, leaving 8 bases not matched to a gene. Looked up from germline, CDR1 is SEHNR and CDR2 is FQNEAQ (reference sequence). This CDR3 comprises 15 residues. The CDR3 DNA is TGTGCCAGCAGCAGCAAGCGGGGGGGCCCGGAGACCCAGTACTTC. Protein: CASSSKRGGPETQYF.

This clone showed up just a few times. The chain recombines TRBV11-2 with TRBJ1-5; D ambiguous. The CDR3 has 15 amino acids. Germline lookup yields CDR1 SGHAT and CDR2 FQNNGV. The V and J ends lost 0 bases and 3 bases respectively, with 9 bases between them. Written as DNA, the CDR3 is TGTGCCAGCAGCTTAGATTCGGGGAACAATCAGCCCCAGCATTTT. Amino acids: CASSLDSGNNQPQHF.

The genes are TRBV7-7 and TRBJ1-3; 10 bases line up with TRBD1. CDR3 length: 15 amino acids. Germline V gene lookup returns CDR1 SSHAT and CDR2 FNYEAQ (reference sequence). J lost 4 bases, V lost 2 bases, and 2 bases had no gene match. Here the CDR3 DNA reads TGTGCCAGCAGCTTAAGGACAGGGGGAGGAAACACCATATATTTT. Protein sequence: CASSLRTGGGNTIYF.

The chain uses TRBV9 and TRBJ2-1, with 14 bases matching TRBD2. Germline V gene sequence: CDR1 SGDLS, CDR2 YYNGEE. CDR3 length: 18 amino acids. V dropped 3 bases and J dropped 0; count of bases not matched to a gene: 5. The CDR3 loop is CASSEGLAGESSYNEQFF. The CDR3 nucleotides are TGTGCCAGCAGCGAGGGACTAGCGGGGGAGAGCTCCTACAATGAGCAGTTCTTC. The full variable domain, rest sourced from reference TRBV9 and TRBJ2-1, is DSGVTQTPKHLITATGQRVTLRCSPRSGDLSVYWYQQSLDQGLQFLIQYYNGEERAKGNILERFSAQQFPDLHSELNLSSLELGDSALYFCASSEGLAGESSYNEQFFGPGTRLTVL.

In DNA, the CDR3 is TGTGCCAGCAGCCACGACAGGGGCAATCAGCCCCAGCATTTT. Translating it yields CASSHDRGNQPQHF. The V and J genes are TRBV6-2 or TRBV6-3 and TRBJ1-5; 7 positions agree with TRBD1. The CDR3 is 14 amino acids. Germline loops: CDR1 MNHEY, CDR2 SVGEGT. V shed 6 bases, J shed 2 bases, and the junction held 4 bases outside the gene matches.

This clone was seen a single time. This sequence joins TRBV2 and TRBJ2-7, with D perhaps matching TRBD1 (6 bases). Germline CDR1 reads SNHLY; CDR2 reads FYNNEI. V shed 8 bases and J shed 7 bases, with 12 bases lying between them. There are 11 residues in the CDR3. The CDR3 DNA reads as TGTGCCAGCGGGGGCCCCCGGGAGCAGTACTTC. Translating it yields CASGGPREQYF.

The chain has TRBV4-1 and TRBJ1-4, with 7 nucleotides matching TRBD1. This CDR3 comprises 14 residues. Losses at the gene ends were 4 bases for V and 3 bases for J; bases not matched to a gene: 2. Germline CDR1 and CDR2: MGHRA and YSYEKL. The CDR3: CASSPDRANEKLFF. CDR3 DNA sequence: TGCGCCAGCAGCCCCGACAGGGCTAATGAAAAACTGTTTTTT.

The rearrangement uses TRBV10-3 and TRBJ2-7, with a tentative D call TRBD1 (5 bases). Germline V CDR1 and CDR2: ENHRY, SYGVKD. Trimming stripped 3 bases from V and 0 bases from J, with 12 bases between. CDR3 length equals 15 residues. The CDR3 DNA follows: TGTGCCATCAGTGAACAGACAGCGAACTCCTACGAGCAGTACTTC. Translated, it gives CAISEQTANSYEQYF.

This clone was detected only once. V usage is TRBV18 and J usage is TRBJ1-6; D is unclear. This CDR3 spans 16 amino acids. Germline V CDR1 and CDR2: KGHSH, LQKENI. V lost 2 bases and J lost 5, with 13 bases in between. The CDR3 here is CASSPTPPGNNSPLHF. The DNA for the CDR3 is TGTGCCAGCTCACCAACTCCTCCGGGAAATAATTCACCCCTCCACTTT.

The chain employs TRBV30 and TRBJ1-6; perhaps TRBD1 as D (5 bases). This CDR3 contains 14 residues. V was cut by 4 bases and J by 6 bases, with 13 bases left in between. Germline V gene sequence: CDR1 GTSNPN, CDR2 SVGIG (reference sequence). The CDR3: CAWTLWGGNSPLHF. The DNA of the CDR3 is TGTGCCTGGACCCTTTGGGGGGGTAATTCACCCCTCCACTTT.

The chain couples TRBV29-1 to TRBJ2-7, with 9 positions matching TRBD1. V lost 4 bases, J lost 4 bases, and 5 bases stayed unmatched. CDR1 is SQVTM and CDR2 is ANQGSEA in the germline V gene. This CDR3 is built from 13 residues. The DNA for the CDR3 is TGCAGCGTTGGGGACAGGGACAAGTACGAGCAGTACTTC. This gives the protein CSVGDRDKYEQYF.

The CDR3: CASSFPQEPREKLFF. CDR3 DNA: TGTGCCAGCAGCTTCCCACAGGAGCCGAGGGAAAAACTGTTTTTT. This chain uses TRBV7-9 with TRBJ1-4; D is perhaps TRBD1 (5 bases). The CDR3 runs to 15 residues. V was cut by 3 bases and J by 8 bases, with 16 bases left in between. Germline loops: CDR1 SEHNR, CDR2 FQNEAQ (reference sequence).

The chain uses TRBV25-1 and TRBJ2-4, with 9 bases fitting TRBD1. Trimming removed 3 bases from V and 8 bases from J; junction bases left unmatched: 5. The CDR3 loop spans 14 amino acids. Germline V gene sequence: CDR1 MGHDK, CDR2 SYGVNS. The CDR3 nucleotides read TGTGCCAGCAGTGAGGGACAGGGCGTGGACATTCAGTACTTC. Residues: CASSEGQGVDIQYF.

This chain connects TRBV19 to TRBJ2-5, with TRBD1 matching 7 bases. V gave up 3 bases and J gave up 5 bases; unmatched junction bases: 12. The CDR3 is 16 residues long. CDR1 and CDR2 (germline): LNHDA, SQIVND (reference sequence). Written as DNA, the CDR3 is TGTGCCAGTAGTATGGCCGGGCAGGGGGTTTTGGAGACCCAGTACTTC. Protein sequence: CASSMAGQGVLETQYF.

The chain uses TRBV5-1 and TRBJ1-3; D uncertain. The V end lost 4 bases, the J end lost 8 bases, and 16 bases lay between the germline ends. CDR1 and CDR2 (germline): SGHRS, YFSETQ. This CDR3 comprises 14 residues. CDR3 region: CASSTYGAQDTIYF. CDR3 sequence (DNA): TGCGCCAGCAGCACATATGGTGCCCAAGACACCATATATTTT.

The gene calls are TRBV7-9 and TRBJ1-1, with D possibly TRBD1 on 6 matching bases. This CDR3 contains 13 residues. CDR1 and CDR2 (germline): SEHNR, FQNEAQ (reference sequence). The V and J ends lost 4 bases and 1 base respectively, with 7 bases between them. The CDR3 sequence is CASSSGENTEAFF. As DNA, the CDR3 is TGTGCCAGCAGCTCAGGGGAGAACACTGAAGCTTTCTTT.

The sample holds one count of this clone. V gene TRBV5-1 combines with J gene TRBJ2-7, with D tentatively TRBD1 (6 bases). V was pared by 0 bases and J by 3 bases, with 10 bases between. Germline V lookup: CDR1 SGHRS, CDR2 YFSETQ. This CDR3 comprises 14 residues. The CDR3 sequence is CASSLEGESYEQYF. The CDR3 DNA reads TGCGCCAGCAGCTTGGAGGGGGAAAGCTACGAGCAGTACTTC.

The V and J genes are TRBV18 and TRBJ2-5; possible D gene TRBD2, 6 bases. The V gene's germline CDR1 is KGHSH and CDR2 LQKENI. The CDR3 runs 13 residues. V gave up 3 bases and J gave up 5 bases, with 10 bases separating them. The CDR3 DNA is TGTGCCAGCTCACCTTCTCGGGGGGAGACCCAGTACTTC. Translated, it gives CASSPSRGETQYF.